This T cell receptor (beta chain) was recovered during a study of technical replicates of blood from several donors. Produced via immunoSEQ multiplex PCR; TCRdb's table is partial and in-frame only. The sample contains about 70,000 clones, 91% of which appear only once. The receptor was derived from a human donor in good health. Some clones in this sample may be carry-over from other donors' samples. The sequenced sample consisted of PBMCs.

The CDR3 DNA sequence: TGTGCCAGCAGCGGCGGGACTAGCGGACTAGCCAAAAACATTCAGTACTTC. It encodes CASSGGTSGLAKNIQYF. V usage is TRBV21-1 and J usage is TRBJ2-4; the listed D gene, TRBD2, was not tested against the DNA. TRBV21-1 is a pseudogene locus. The CDR3 totals 17 residues.